Presented here are 24 T cell receptor beta chains from one specimen sequenced in a study of blood T cell repertoires in COVID-19. Clones were sequenced by immunoSEQ multiplex PCR, and TCRdb holds only the in-frame ones, with some missing. This sample has 70,000 to 80,000 clones, with approximately 84% found just once. The sample taken for sequencing was peripheral blood. The receptors were gathered from a human donor in a cohort sampled during active COVID-19.

J is TRBJ2-1 and V is TRBV6-1, with 11 positions matching TRBD2. CDR3 length: 15 amino acids. V lost 5 bases and J lost 2; bases outside the gene matches: 2. Germline CDR1 and CDR2: MNHNS and SASEGT. The CDR3, as DNA: TGTGCCAGCAGTCCTAGCGGGGGGACCTACAATGAGCAGTTCTTC. It translates to CASSPSGGTYNEQFF.

The chain couples TRBV7-6 to TRBJ1-1, with D hard to call. Germline values: CDR1 SGHVS, CDR2 FNYEAQ. The CDR3 extends over 15 amino acids. V was shortened by 4 bases and J by 7 bases, with 19 bases between the two germline ends. CDR3 DNA: TGTGCCAGCAGCTCAGGTGGGGAGCCCGTGGATGAAGCTTTCTTT. It specifies CASSSGGEPVDEAFF.

This chain joins TRBV5-1 and TRBJ1-3; D gene unclear. V lost 4 bases to trimming and J lost 0 bases, with 17 bases between them. Germline-derived CDR1 and CDR2 are SGHRS and YFSETQ. The CDR3 has 17 amino acids. The DNA for the CDR3 is TGCGCCAGCAGCCCCCGGGCTCCGGGGAGCTCTGGAAACACCATATATTTT. This codes for CASSPRAPGSSGNTIYF.

The rearrangement uses TRBV18 and TRBJ2-7; 11 nucleotides align to TRBD1. J gave up 6 bases and V 3 bases, and 10 bases lay outside the gene matches. Germline-derived CDR1 and CDR2 are KGHSH and LQKENI. CDR3 length equals 16 residues. The CDR3 DNA reads as TGTGCCAGCTCACCCAAACGGACAGGGGGCCTCTCCGAGCAGTACTTC. This gives the protein CASSPKRTGGLSEQYF. The variable domain in full, completed from reference TRBV18 and TRBJ2-7, reads NAGVMQNPRHLVRRRGQEARLRCSPMKGHSHVYWYRQLPEEGLKFMVYLQKENIIDESGMPKERFSAEFPKEGPSILRIQQVVRGDSAAYFCASSPKRTGGLSEQYFGPGTRLTVT.

This chain links TRBV19 with TRBJ1-5; no reliable D call. Trimming removed 0 bases at V and 4 bases at J, with 10 bases between. The germline V gene encodes CDR1 LNHDA and CDR2 SQIVND (reference sequence). There are 15 residues in the CDR3. The CDR3 here is CASSIERRVNQPQHF. As DNA, the CDR3 is TGTGCCAGTAGTATAGAACGGAGGGTAAATCAGCCCCAGCATTTT.

This chain uses TRBV5-4 with TRBJ1-1; D gene ambiguous. The V gene lost 3 bases and the J gene lost 6 bases, with 12 bases spanning the gap. The CDR3 runs to 13 residues. Germline-derived CDR1 and CDR2 are SGHNT and YYREEE (reference sequence). CDR3 nucleotides: TGTGCCAGCAGCTCCCGAGGAGTTGCTGAAGCTTTCTTT. Translating it yields CASSSRGVAEAFF.

J is TRBJ2-1 and V is TRBV28; no clear D. V lost 4 bases, J lost 0 bases, and 13 bases lay in between. The CDR3 is 16 residues long. The V gene's germline CDR1 is MDHEN and CDR2 SYDVKM. CDR3 bases: TGTGCCAGCAGTTCCGGCAGCGTAAACTCCTACAATGAGCAGTTCTTC. Protein product: CASSSGSVNSYNEQFF.

This clone was seen a single time. The chain combines TRBV11-3 with TRBJ2-3; D not certain. The V gene lost 0 bases and the J gene lost 2 bases, with 6 bases spanning the gap. Germline lookup yields CDR1 SGHNT and CDR2 YENEEA. The CDR3 covers 14 residues. The CDR3, as DNA: TGTGCCAGCAGCTTAGATCTAACCACAGATACGCAGTATTTT. Its translation: CASSLDLTTDTQYF.

This clone is a singleton in its sample. This chain connects TRBV7-7 to TRBJ1-1; perhaps TRBD1 as D (6 bases). The CDR3 has 12 amino acids. Trimming took off 7 bases at V and 3 bases at J, with 9 bases between the two ends. Germline V gives CDR1 SSHAT, CDR2 FNYEAQ (reference sequence). The CDR3 spells CASIDRHTEAFF. The CDR3 nucleotides are TGTGCCAGCATTGACAGGCACACTGAAGCTTTCTTT.

This clone was observed a handful of times. The V call is TRBV9, the J call TRBJ1-6, with TRBD1 matching 12 bases. The CDR3 extends over 16 amino acids. CDR1 is SGDLS and CDR2 is YYNGEE in the germline V gene. Losses at the gene ends were 4 bases for V and 13 bases for J; bases not matched to a gene: 12. DNA of the CDR3: TGTGCCAGCAGCACACGGGACAGGGGGCATGCAGAGCCCCTCCACTTT. It codes for CASSTRDRGHAEPLHF.

This chain connects TRBV7-2 to TRBJ2-6; D ambiguous. V shed 5 bases and J shed 5 bases, with 13 bases lying between them. The CDR3 is 15 amino acids. CDR1 is SGHTA, CDR2 FQGNSA, per germline. The CDR3 protein is CASSPTRLWANVLTF. The CDR3 DNA reads TGTGCCAGCAGCCCGACACGTCTCTGGGCCAACGTCCTGACTTTC.

This sequence joins TRBV18 and TRBJ2-1; 7 bases are shared with TRBD2. This CDR3 is built from 15 residues. Per the germline V gene, CDR1 is KGHSH and CDR2 is LQKENI. V lost 3 bases, J lost 8 bases, and 10 bases stayed unmatched. The CDR3 loop is CASSPTSGVIDEQFF. CDR3 sequence (DNA): TGTGCCAGCTCACCCACCAGCGGGGTCATCGATGAGCAGTTCTTC.

The rearrangement joins TRBV7-2 to TRBJ2-7, with D unclear. Trimming shortened V by 1 base and J by 4 bases, and 14 bases separated the two germline ends. CDR3 size: 15 residues. The germline gives CDR1 SGHTA, CDR2 FQGNSA. The DNA of the CDR3 is TGTGCCAGCAGCTTAGTAGACACGATCGGTTACGAGCAGTACTTC. Amino acids: CASSLVDTIGYEQYF.

The rearrangement uses TRBV30 and TRBJ2-7, with 9 bases lining up with TRBD1. Germline V CDR1 and CDR2: GTSNPN, SVGIG (reference sequence). Losses at the gene ends were 1 base for V and 5 bases for J; bases not matched to a gene: 3. The CDR3 contains 13 residues. The CDR3 bases are TGTGCCTGGAGTGCCGGGACAGGGAACGAGCAGTACTTC. Amino acids: CAWSAGTGNEQYF.

V usage is TRBV30 and J usage is TRBJ1-4; D possibly corresponds to TRBD1 (6 bases). There are 14 residues in the CDR3. Germline-derived CDR1 and CDR2 are GTSNPN and SVGIG (reference sequence). V was shortened by 1 base and J by 8 bases, with 14 bases between the two germline ends. The CDR3 loop is CAWSGGKQGEKLFF. In DNA, the CDR3 is TGTGCCTGGAGTGGCGGAAAACAGGGAGAAAAACTGTTTTTT. Looking up the rest from reference TRBV30 and TRBJ1-4 gives the full variable domain: SQTIHQWPATLVQPVGSPLSLECTVEGTSNPNLYWYRQAAGRGLQLLFYSVGIGQISSEVPQNLSASRPQDRQFILSSKKLLLSDSGFYLCAWSGGKQGEKLFFGSGTQLSVL.

This rearrangement joins TRBV30 to TRBJ1-6; tentative D call: TRBD1 (6 bases). Trimming took 1 base from V and 10 from J, leaving 11 bases between them. Germline V gene sequence: CDR1 GTSNPN, CDR2 SVGIG (reference sequence). CDR3 length equals 13 residues. In nucleotides, the CDR3 is TGTGCCTGGAGTGCCTACAGGGTCTCACCCCTCCACTTT. Residues: CAWSAYRVSPLHF. Variable domain in full (rest from reference TRBV30 and TRBJ1-6): SQTIHQWPATLVQPVGSPLSLECTVEGTSNPNLYWYRQAAGRGLQLLFYSVGIGQISSEVPQNLSASRPQDRQFILSSKKLLLSDSGFYLCAWSAYRVSPLHFGNGTRLTVT.

The V and J genes are TRBV20-1 and TRBJ1-1; perhaps TRBD1 as D (6 bases). The CDR3 sequence is 14 residues long. V was cut by 3 bases and J by 1 base, with 12 bases left in between. Germline lookup yields CDR1 DFQATT and CDR2 SNEGSKA (reference sequence). The CDR3 protein is CSASAGTKNTEAFF. The CDR3 bases are TGCAGTGCTAGTGCCGGGACAAAGAACACTGAAGCTTTCTTT.

V and J are TRBV19 and TRBJ1-1, with TRBD1 identical over 7 bases. The CDR3 length is 14 residues. Germline V gives CDR1 LNHDA, CDR2 SQIVND (reference sequence). Trimming took 6 bases from V and 6 from J; bases not matched to a gene: 10. The CDR3 coding sequence is TGTGCCAGTAGCCTTGACAGGGATAGGGCTGAAGCTTTCTTT. This sequence encodes CASSLDRDRAEAFF.

The CDR3 bases are TGTGCCAGCAGCTCAGGACAGGGTCTGAAGGAGACCCAGTACTTC. It yields the protein CASSSGQGLKETQYF. V is TRBV28 and J is TRBJ2-5, with 8 positions matching TRBD1. This CDR3 has 15 amino acids. Germline V gene lookup returns CDR1 MDHEN and CDR2 SYDVKM. V was clipped by 6 bases and J by 5 bases; unmatched bases: 11.

The chain employs TRBV4-3 and TRBJ2-7; D not certain. This CDR3 has 13 amino acids. V shed 1 base and J shed 5 bases, with 9 bases lying between them. From germline, CDR1 is LGHNA and CDR2 YSLEER. CDR3 DNA: TGCGCCAGCAGCCAAGTAGTGTCGCACGAGCAGTACTTC. It specifies CASSQVVSHEQYF.

The chain carries TRBV6-5 and TRBJ1-5; perhaps TRBD1 as D (5 bases). Germline-derived CDR1 and CDR2 are MNHEY and SVGAGI. CDR3 size: 15 residues. Trimming stripped 6 bases from V and 2 bases from J, with 14 bases between. The CDR3 loop is CASSNVPGGNQPQHF. The CDR3 DNA reads TGTGCCAGCAGCAATGTCCCGGGGGGCAATCAGCCCCAGCATTTT.

The chain is built from TRBV11-2 and TRBJ1-1; maybe TRBD1 (5 bases). The CDR3 length is 12 residues. V shed 1 base and J shed 10 bases, with 10 bases lying between them. From germline, CDR1 is SGHAT and CDR2 FQNNGV. In nucleotides, the CDR3 is TGTGCCAGCAGCTTAGCACAGGTCGTAGCTTTCTTT. This sequence encodes CASSLAQVVAFF.

The gene calls are TRBV5-8 and TRBJ1-2; D unclear. Deletions cut 4 bases from V and 6 bases from J, with 13 bases between. The CDR3 totals 13 residues. Germline V gives CDR1 SGHTS, CDR2 YDEGEE. CDR3 DNA sequence: TGTGCCAGCAGCCCGCTGAGGAGCCATGGCTACACCTTC. Its protein is CASSPLRSHGYTF. Full variable domain (rest looked up from reference TRBV5-8 and TRBJ1-2): EAGVTQSPTHLIKTRGQQATLRCSPISGHTSVYWYQQALGLGLQFLLWYDEGEERNRGNFPPRFSGRQFPNYSSELNVNALELEDSALYLCASSPLRSHGYTFGSGTRLTVV.

CDR3 protein: CASGLGNKAGETQYF. In DNA form, the CDR3 reads TGTGCTAGTGGTTTGGGAAATAAGGCGGGAGAGACCCAGTACTTC. This chain uses TRBV12-5 with TRBJ2-5; perhaps TRBD2 as D (5 bases). This CDR3 has 15 residues. Trimming left V 1 base short and J 4 bases short, with 13 bases between. The V gene's germline CDR1 is LGHNT and CDR2 FRNRAP.